Listed below are T cell receptor beta chains from one sample, sequenced in a study of blood T cell repertoires in COVID-19. Measured with immunoSEQ multiplex PCR; TCRdb has only the in-frame clones, and not every one. The sample consists of around 310,000 clones, 75% to 95% of them appearing once. The sample taken for sequencing was peripheral blood. The receptors stem from a woman in her twenties or thirties with COVID-19, enrolled during active disease. CDR3s include the opening cysteine and the closing phenylalanine or tryptophan. Each record gives: J gene, D gene, V gene, CDR3 length, clone size, CDR3 DNA, CDR3 protein. D genes are given only for firm matches. A row's size may be missing; if present it is once, few, many or a size class.

J: TRBJ1-5
D: .
V: TRBV6-2/TRBV6-3
length: 14
size: .
DNA: TGTGCCAGCAGTTTATTAGGCAGGGCACAGCCCCAGCATTTT
CDR3: CASSLLGRAQPQHF

J: TRBJ2-7
D: TRBD2
V: TRBV5-4
length: 15
size: .
DNA: TGTGCCAGCAGCTTGGGGACTAGCGGTACCTACGAGCAGTACTTC
CDR3: CASSLGTSGTYEQYF

J: TRBJ2-1
D: TRBD2
V: TRBV6-2/TRBV6-3
length: 16
size: once
DNA: TGTGCCAGCAGTTACTCCACGGGAGGGCCGAGGGGGGAGCAGTTCTTC
CDR3: CASSYSTGGPRGEQFF

J: TRBJ1-2
D: TRBD1
V: TRBV4-2
length: 15
size: .
DNA: TGTGCCAGCAGCGGTCGGACAGGGGGCGCGTATGGCTACACCTTC
CDR3: CASSGRTGGAYGYTF

J: TRBJ1-2
D: .
V: TRBV9
length: 13
size: .
DNA: TGTGCCAGCAGCGCCGGGGTTACCTATGGCTACACCTTC
CDR3: CASSAGVTYGYTF

J: TRBJ1-3
D: TRBD1
V: TRBV7-9
length: 15
size: .
DNA: TGTGCCAGCAGCGCCCAGGGGGCACCTGGAAACACCATATATTTT
CDR3: CASSAQGAPGNTIYF

J: TRBJ2-2
D: .
V: TRBV7-7
length: 17
size: .
DNA: TGTGCTAGCAGCCCCCTGACAGCCTTCCTGAGCACCGGGGAGCTGTTTTTT
CDR3: CASSPLTAFLSTGELFF

J: TRBJ1-4
D: .
V: TRBV30
length: 14
size: .
DNA: TGTGCCTGCTCTACGGTTGCAACTAATGAAAAACTGTTTTTT
CDR3: CACSTVATNEKLFF

J: TRBJ2-5
D: .
V: TRBV21-1
length: 14
size: .
DNA: TGTGCCAGCAGCAAAGGCACAGGGACGGAGACCCAGTACTTC
CDR3: CASSKGTGTETQYF

J: TRBJ2-1
D: TRBD1
V: TRBV28
length: 17
size: .
DNA: TGTGCCAGCAGCACCCTCTTCAGGACAGGGCCTTACAATGAGCAGTTCTTC
CDR3: CASSTLFRTGPYNEQFF

J: TRBJ2-7
D: .
V: TRBV21-1
length: 18
size: .
DNA: TGTGCCAGCAGCAAAGAAGAGGGTTCCGGGACTAGCGTCTACGAGCAGTACTTC
CDR3: CASSKEEGSGTSVYEQYF

J: TRBJ2-1
D: TRBD2
V: TRBV13
length: 14
size: .
DNA: TGTGCCAGCAGCTCGACTAGCGGGATCGATGAGCAGTTCTTC
CDR3: CASSSTSGIDEQFF

J: TRBJ1-4
D: TRBD1
V: TRBV3-1/TRBV3-2
length: 15
size: .
DNA: TGTGCCAGCAGCCACACCGGGACAGGCGGGGAAAAACTGTTTTTT
CDR3: CASSHTGTGGEKLFF

J: TRBJ2-7
D: TRBD2
V: TRBV9
length: 16
size: once
DNA: TGTGCCAGCAGTTCTTATCCGGGACTAGCGTCCTACGAGCAGTACTTC
CDR3: CASSSYPGLASYEQYF

J: TRBJ2-2
D: .
V: TRBV2
length: 15
size: .
DNA: TGTGCCAGCAGTGATAGTGGGGGCGTAGGCGGGGAGCTGTTTTTT
CDR3: CASSDSGGVGGELFF

J: TRBJ2-2
D: .
V: TRBV18
length: 15
size: once
DNA: TGTGCCAGCTCACTCTTCTCGGGGGTCACCGGGGAGCTGTTTTTT
CDR3: CASSLFSGVTGELFF

J: TRBJ1-2
D: TRBD1
V: TRBV6-5
length: 15
size: once
DNA: TGTGCCAGCAGTTCGGGGGGGACAGGGGTTCCTGGCTACACCTTC
CDR3: CASSSGGTGVPGYTF

J: TRBJ1-1
D: .
V: TRBV2
length: 14
size: .
DNA: TGTGCCAGCTGTGGGGACTTATTGAACACTGAAGCTTTCTTT
CDR3: CASCGDLLNTEAFF

J: TRBJ2-3
D: .
V: TRBV24-1
length: 14
size: .
DNA: TGTGCCACCAGTGATCCCCTCAGCACAGATACGCAGTATTTT
CDR3: CATSDPLSTDTQYF

J: TRBJ1-3
D: .
V: TRBV7-2
length: 16
size: .
DNA: TGTGCCAGCAGCGCCACAAGGGGTGGACGGACGAACACCATATATTTT
CDR3: CASSATRGGRTNTIYF

J: TRBJ2-7
D: .
V: TRBV19
length: 13
size: .
DNA: TGTGCCAGTAGCCCACAGAACTCCTACGAGCAGTACTTC
CDR3: CASSPQNSYEQYF

J: TRBJ2-4
D: TRBD2
V: TRBV5-1
length: 16
size: once
DNA: TGCGCCAGCAGCTCCGGGACTAGCGGGCCCAAAAACATTCAGTACTTC
CDR3: CASSSGTSGPKNIQYF

J: TRBJ1-5
D: .
V: TRBV4-1
length: 15
size: .
DNA: TGCGCCAGCAGCCAAGGCCAGGGGTCTTGGCAGCCCCAGCATTTT
CDR3: CASSQGQGSWQPQHF

J: TRBJ1-6
D: TRBD1
V: TRBV19
length: 16
size: .
DNA: TGTGCCAGTAGGACAGGGGAAAGGTCCTATAATTCACCCCTCCACTTT
CDR3: CASRTGERSYNSPLHF

J: TRBJ2-7
D: TRBD1
V: TRBV6-5
length: 15
size: once
DNA: TGTGCCAGCAGACCGGGACAGGGGGTTTCCTACGAGCAGTACTTC
CDR3: CASRPGQGVSYEQYF

J: TRBJ2-3
D: TRBD1
V: TRBV7-9
length: 16
size: .
DNA: TGTGCCAGCACGAGCCGGGACAGGGTAATCACAGATACGCAGTATTTT
CDR3: CASTSRDRVITDTQYF

J: TRBJ2-3
D: TRBD2
V: TRBV9
length: 16
size: .
DNA: TGTGCCAGCACCGAAGTAGCGGGAAGTTCAGCAGATACGCAGTATTTT
CDR3: CASTEVAGSSADTQYF

J: TRBJ2-1
D: TRBD2
V: TRBV12-5
length: 16
size: .
DNA: TGTGCTAGTGGTCCGGGTCGGCGGGAGGGTGACAATGAGCAGTTCTTC
CDR3: CASGPGRREGDNEQFF

J: TRBJ1-2
D: TRBD1
V: TRBV9
length: 15
size: few
DNA: TGTGCCAGCAGCGATGGGACAGGGAAGATTTATGGCTACACCTTC
CDR3: CASSDGTGKIYGYTF

J: TRBJ2-1
D: TRBD1
V: TRBV2
length: 15
size: .
DNA: TGTGCCAGCCTGGGATGGACAGGGGCTTACAATGAGCAGTTCTTC
CDR3: CASLGWTGAYNEQFF

J: TRBJ1-5
D: .
V: TRBV6-5
length: 13
size: once
DNA: TGTGCCAGCAGCTCGGGTCCTTATCAGCCCCAGCATTTT
CDR3: CASSSGPYQPQHF

J: TRBJ2-5
D: .
V: TRBV6-6
length: 14
size: .
DNA: TGTGCCAGCAGTGCCTTCATTAGCGGAGAGACCCAGTACTTC
CDR3: CASSAFISGETQYF

J: TRBJ1-1
D: .
V: TRBV30
length: 12
size: .
DNA: TGTGCCTTATATAGGGGGATCACTGAAGCTTTCTTT
CDR3: CALYRGITEAFF

J: TRBJ2-7
D: .
V: TRBV5-6
length: 14
size: .
DNA: TGTGCCAGCAGCTGGAACAGGGTTTTGTACGAGCAGTACTTC
CDR3: CASSWNRVLYEQYF

J: TRBJ2-7
D: .
V: TRBV27
length: 13
size: .
DNA: TGTGCCAGCAGTTTCGGGGACACCAGCGAGCAGTACTTC
CDR3: CASSFGDTSEQYF

J: TRBJ2-1
D: .
V: TRBV9
length: 12
size: once
DNA: TGTGCCAGCGGTCTCCCCACGGGTGAGCAGTTCTTC
CDR3: CASGLPTGEQFF

J: TRBJ2-3
D: TRBD2
V: TRBV27
length: 14
size: .
DNA: TGTGCCAGCAGAGCGGGGTCTAGCACAGATACGCAGTATTTT
CDR3: CASRAGSSTDTQYF

J: TRBJ2-5
D: .
V: TRBV7-2
length: 15
size: .
DNA: TGTGCCAGCAGCTTACCGGACTTGGGCCAAGAGACCCAGTACTTC
CDR3: CASSLPDLGQETQYF

J: TRBJ1-4
D: TRBD1
V: TRBV11-3
length: 13
size: .
DNA: TGTGCCAGCAGCCAACAGGGGAGTGAAAAACTGTTTTTT
CDR3: CASSQQGSEKLFF

J: TRBJ2-2
D: TRBD1
V: TRBV3-1/TRBV3-2
length: 14
size: .
DNA: TGTGCCAGCAGCCATCGGGACAGGCACGGGGAGCTGTTTTTT
CDR3: CASSHRDRHGELFF

J: TRBJ2-2
D: .
V: TRBV5-4
length: 16
size: .
DNA: TGTGCCAGCAGCCCAACGGGGTCTCTCTCGTCCGGGGAGCTGTTTTTT
CDR3: CASSPTGSLSSGELFF

J: TRBJ1-5
D: TRBD1
V: TRBV6-5
length: 15
size: .
DNA: TGTGCCAGCTCGTTAGGGACAGGGCTAAATCAGCCCCAGCATTTT
CDR3: CASSLGTGLNQPQHF

J: TRBJ1-5
D: .
V: TRBV2
length: 13
size: .
DNA: TGTGCCAGCGGGGGCGCGAGCAATCAGCCCCAGCATTTT
CDR3: CASGGASNQPQHF

J: TRBJ1-2
D: TRBD1
V: TRBV2
length: 14
size: .
DNA: TGTGCCAGCAGGGACGGACAGGGGGTCTATGGCTACACCTTC
CDR3: CASRDGQGVYGYTF

J: TRBJ2-7
D: .
V: TRBV2
length: 15
size: .
DNA: TGTGCCAGCAGTGAAGAAAGGGGAGGAGGCGGCGAGCAGTACTTC
CDR3: CASSEERGGGGEQYF

J: TRBJ2-5
D: TRBD1
V: TRBV2
length: 14
size: .
DNA: TGTGCCAGCACCAAGCGGACAGGGCAAGAGACCCAGTACTTC
CDR3: CASTKRTGQETQYF

J: TRBJ1-6
D: .
V: TRBV5-6
length: 15
size: .
DNA: TGTGCCAGCAGCCCCGCCCTATACAGACGATCACCCCTCCACTTT
CDR3: CASSPALYRRSPLHF

J: TRBJ2-7
D: .
V: TRBV11-2
length: 14
size: .
DNA: TGTGCCAGCAGCTTAGGGCAGTTACCCTACGAGCAGTACTTC
CDR3: CASSLGQLPYEQYF